This T cell receptor beta chain was sequenced in a study of CD8 T cells in Susac syndrome. It was with random hexamers that 0.5 to 1 ug RNA was reverse transcribed. Amplification of TCR beta CDR3 by immunoSEQ multiplex PCR spanned 54 Vbeta and 13 Jbeta. TCRdb used MiXCR to reprocess the immunoSEQ multiplex PCR reads, holding one entry per CDR3 protein. Of about 140,000 distinct CDR3 sequences detected, 90% to 96% appear once; the ten largest clones hold approximately 0.08%. Study findings and constraints: The CD4+ T cell repertoire of patients with Susac syndrome showed no detectable clonal expansion.

Sequencing of TCR beta was performed on blood CD8+ and CD4+ T cells. CD8+ and CD4+ T cells were negatively isolated; TEMRA cells were FACS-enriched. V dropped 7 bases and J dropped 4; count of bases not matched to a gene: 5. This CDR3 spans 13 amino acids. Germline V lookup: CDR1 SNHLY, CDR2 FYNNEI. This clonotype was recorded only once. The antigen is undetermined. This clonotype was sampled from a human donor with Susac syndrome. Sequencing was carried out using CD4+ T cells from PBMCs. The chain has TRBV2 and TRBJ2-5; 8 nucleotides line up with TRBD2. The CDR3 DNA follows: TGTGCCAGCAAACGGGGGGGCCGAGAGACCCAGTACTTC. This sequence encodes CASKRGGRETQYF.